This paragraph covers one T cell receptor (beta chain) sequence. The target of this receptor is not known. Base qualities are not recorded, but no much larger clone differs from it by a single base. The sample is drawn from a study of control samples from healthy donors and cancer patients (dated by TCRdb to 2020 to 2022). From the cysteine up to the phenylalanine, the CDR3 has a length of 13 residues. Only the CDR3 region is kept as DNA, spanning 39 bases read in frame from base 1. Relative to germline, V is 7 bases shorter and J is 0 bases shorter, with 10 bases between their ends. The germline V gene (reference sequence) gives CDR1 as GTSNPN and CDR2 as SVGIG. Library prep was done by the immunoSEQ multiplex PCR assay. TCRdb re-hosts the immuneACCESS table, in-frame sequences only. Its copies lack some clones; in the studies checked, an unresolved V gene accounts for under half of them, and the cause for the rest is not known. The sample has 150,000 to 200,000 clones on record, over 80% of them singletons. The top ten constitute around 1.6% of the sample.

The material sequenced was blood. The clonotype was recovered from a man younger than 35 in good health. The chain is assembled from TRBV30 and TRBJ1-3, with no D gene named confidently. The CDR3 protein is CAFDSSSGNTIYF. The sequenced DNA is TGTGCCTTCGACTCATCCTCTGGAAACACCATATATTTT.